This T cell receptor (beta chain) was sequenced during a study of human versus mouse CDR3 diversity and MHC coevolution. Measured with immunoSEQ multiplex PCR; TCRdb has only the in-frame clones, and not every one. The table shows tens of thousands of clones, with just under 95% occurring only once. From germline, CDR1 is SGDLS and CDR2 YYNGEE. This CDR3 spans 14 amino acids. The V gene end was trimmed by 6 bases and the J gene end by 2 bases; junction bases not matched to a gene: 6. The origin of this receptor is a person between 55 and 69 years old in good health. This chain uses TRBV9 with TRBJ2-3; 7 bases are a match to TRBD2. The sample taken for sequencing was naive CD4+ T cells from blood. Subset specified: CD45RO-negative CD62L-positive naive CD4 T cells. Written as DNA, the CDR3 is TGTGCCAGCAAGGCGGGAGTGTCCACAGATACGCAGTATTTT. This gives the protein CASKAGVSTDTQYF.